Shown below are 29 T cell receptor beta chains from a single sample sequenced in a study of cytomegalovirus exposure and HLA in healthy donors. The PCR had 60 Vbeta and 13 Jbeta primers. Method: immunoSEQ multiplex PCR; TCRdb's copy keeps in-frame clones and lacks some. The table for this sample gives tens of thousands of clones. The sample consisted of PBMCs. These receptors all stem from a female donor in good health and CMV-seropositive.

The chain carries TRBV29-1 and TRBJ2-6; D remains ambiguous. CDR1 SQVTM and CDR2 ANQGSEA come from the germline V gene. This CDR3 is 14 amino acids long. Trimming shortened V by 4 bases and J by 4 bases, and 11 bases separated the two germline ends. This CDR3 is CSVVPLGGANVLTF. In DNA, the CDR3 is TGCAGCGTTGTACCCCTGGGCGGGGCCAACGTCCTGACTTTC.

This chain joins TRBV28 and TRBJ2-7; D is perhaps TRBD2 (6 bases). Germline V CDR1 and CDR2: MDHEN, SYDVKM. V lost 5 bases and J lost 2, with 13 bases in between. CDR3 size: 14 residues. The CDR3: CASSPPGVTYEQYF. CDR3 DNA: TGTGCCAGCAGTCCCCCGGGGGTAACCTACGAGCAGTACTTC.

The chain links TRBV28 to TRBJ1-5; maybe TRBD1 (5 bases). The germline V gene has CDR1 MDHEN and CDR2 SYDVKM. V was trimmed by 5 bases and J by 6 bases, leaving 14 bases between them. The CDR3 extends over 14 amino acids. CDR3 DNA sequence: TGTGCCAGCAGTCGCCCGGGGGGGGGTCAGCCCCAGCATTTT. Amino acids: CASSRPGGGQPQHF.

The chain carries TRBV10-1 and TRBJ2-1; no clear D. The CDR3 sequence is 16 residues long. V lost 2 bases to trimming and J lost 5 bases, with 16 bases between them. Germline V gene lookup returns CDR1 WNHNN and CDR2 SYGVQD (reference sequence). DNA for the CDR3: TGCGCCAGCAGTGAGCTCCTGACTGGTTCAGACAATGAGCAGTTCTTC. It codes for CASSELLTGSDNEQFF.

The V gene is TRBV28, the J gene TRBJ2-3; tentatively, D is TRBD2 (6 bases). The CDR3 spans 16 residues. Germline CDR1 MDHEN, CDR2 SYDVKM. The ends were cut back, 4 bases at V and 2 bases at J, with 16 bases in the middle. In DNA, the CDR3 is TGTGCCAGCAGTTCCGACCTCTCGGGGGACACAGATACGCAGTATTTT. Amino acids: CASSSDLSGDTDTQYF.

The V call is TRBV6-6, the J call TRBJ1-2, with D maybe TRBD1 (6 bases). The V end lost 0 bases, the J end lost 11 bases, and 10 bases lay between the germline ends. The CDR3 loop spans 12 amino acids. Germline CDR1 is MNHNY and CDR2 is SVGAGI (reference sequence). The chain's CDR3 is CASSYSGTQYTF. The CDR3 DNA reads as TGTGCCAGCAGTTACTCGGGGACACAGTACACCTTC.

This rearrangement joins TRBV28 to TRBJ1-1, with 9 bases lining up with TRBD1. The CDR3 loop spans 13 amino acids. Trimming cost V 6 bases and J 4 bases; bases outside gene matches: 3. The germline gives CDR1 MDHEN, CDR2 SYDVKM. CDR3 sequence reads: CASRGDRATEAFF. The CDR3, as DNA: TGTGCCAGCAGGGGGGACAGGGCCACTGAAGCTTTCTTT.

The chain employs TRBV6-6 and TRBJ2-7, with 13 nucleotides matching TRBD2. The germline CDR1 and CDR2 sequences are MNHNY and SVGAGI (reference sequence). The V and J ends lost 4 bases and 2 bases, in that order; junction bases with no gene match: 5. The CDR3 runs 16 residues. The CDR3 DNA reads TGTGCCAGCAGTTCTGGACTAGCGGGAGTCCCCTACGAGCAGTACTTC. It specifies CASSSGLAGVPYEQYF.

The CDR3 region is CASSPPRYPNTEAFF. CDR3 bases: TGTGCCAGCTCACCACCGAGATACCCGAACACTGAAGCTTTCTTT. The chain joins TRBV18 to TRBJ1-1; D ambiguous. Germline V gene sequence: CDR1 KGHSH, CDR2 LQKENI. The CDR3 has 15 residues. The germline V and J ends were trimmed by 0 bases and 1 base, with 9 bases remaining between them. The full variable domain, its missing parts supplied by reference TRBV18 and TRBJ1-1, is NAGVMQNPRHLVRRRGQEARLRCSPMKGHSHVYWYRQLPEEGLKFMVYLQKENIIDESGMPKERFSAEFPKEGPSILRIQQVVRGDSAAYFCASSPPRYPNTEAFFGQGTRLTVV.

The V call is TRBV2, the J call TRBJ2-2; 13 nucleotides agree with TRBD2. This CDR3 spans 16 amino acids. Germline V gene sequence: CDR1 SNHLY, CDR2 FYNNEI. V shed 7 bases, J shed 5 bases, and the junction held 7 bases outside the gene matches. CDR3 coding DNA: TGTGCCAGCACCGGGACTAGCGGGACCCGTACCGGGGAGCTGTTTTTT. Translating it yields CASTGTSGTRTGELFF.

The CDR3 loop reads CASSLADRGRQETQYF. CDR3 nucleotides: TGCGCCAGCAGCTTGGCGGACAGGGGGCGTCAAGAGACCCAGTACTTC. The chain employs TRBV5-1 and TRBJ2-5, with 11 positions matching TRBD1. The V and J ends lost 0 bases and 2 bases, in that order; junction bases with no gene match: 3. Germline V CDR1 and CDR2: SGHRS, YFSETQ. The CDR3 contains 16 residues.

J is TRBJ1-1 and V is TRBV29-1, with D maybe TRBD1 (5 bases). Trimming cost V 3 bases and J 7 bases, with 9 bases left between them. The germline CDR1 and CDR2 sequences are SQVTM and ANQGSEA. CDR3 length: 11 amino acids. The DNA for the CDR3 is TGCAGCGTTGATTCCCAGGGTGAAGCTTTCTTT. It translates to CSVDSQGEAFF.

The CDR3 is CASSLKLAGTYEQYF. CDR3 DNA: TGTGCCAGCAGCTTGAAACTAGCGGGGACCTACGAGCAGTACTTC. V is TRBV5-4 and J is TRBJ2-7; 10 bases fit TRBD2. Germline V CDR1 and CDR2: SGHNT, YYREEE (reference sequence). Trimming removed 1 base from V and 2 bases from J; junction bases left unmatched: 3. This CDR3 is built from 15 residues.

The CDR3 spells CASRELAGGADTQYF. CDR3 bases: TGTGCCAGTAGGGAACTAGCGGGGGGTGCAGATACGCAGTATTTT. The V and J genes are TRBV19 and TRBJ2-3; 12 nucleotides agree with TRBD2. From germline, CDR1 is LNHDA and CDR2 SQIVND (reference sequence). V lost 6 bases, J lost 4 bases, and 5 bases stayed unmatched. The CDR3 sequence is 15 residues long.

Of note for this clone: Other nucleotide sequences in the sample specify the same CDR3. The chain uses TRBV19 and TRBJ2-7; no reliable D call. V was pared by 1 base and J by 3 bases, with 4 bases between. CDR3 length: 12 amino acids. The germline CDR1 and CDR2 sequences are LNHDA and SQIVND (reference sequence). DNA for the CDR3: TGTGCCAGTAGTATAGGAGGCTACGAGCAGTACTTC. This codes for CASSIGGYEQYF.

The J gene is TRBJ1-2, the V gene TRBV11-3, with D unclear. This CDR3 contains 12 residues. The germline V gene has CDR1 SGHNT and CDR2 YENEEA. V gave up 1 base and J gave up 8 bases, with 8 bases separating them. CDR3 bases: TGTGCCAGCAGCTTAGGAGGGTTGGGCTACACCTTC. Translated: CASSLGGLGYTF.

The chain employs TRBV5-1 and TRBJ2-7, with 8 bases identical to TRBD2. The V gene end was trimmed by 4 bases and the J gene end by 6 bases; junction bases not matched to a gene: 18. Germline CDR1 and CDR2: SGHRS and YFSETQ. The CDR3 extends over 17 amino acids. CDR3 loop: CASSPRGIDGGVGEQYF. In nucleotides, the CDR3 is TGCGCCAGCAGCCCTCGGGGGATAGACGGGGGGGTCGGCGAGCAGTACTTC.

The chain links TRBV18 to TRBJ2-3, with D perhaps matching TRBD2 (6 bases). Trimming stripped 8 bases from V and 3 bases from J, with 9 bases between. Germline V gene data show CDR1 as KGHSH and CDR2 as LQKENI. CDR3 length equals 12 residues. The CDR3 sequence: CASAGGTDTQYF. The CDR3 nucleotides read TGTGCCAGCGCCGGGGGAACAGATACGCAGTATTTT.

The chain joins TRBV18 to TRBJ1-5; perhaps TRBD1 as D (6 bases). Looked up from germline, CDR1 is KGHSH and CDR2 is LQKENI. Trimming shortened V by 2 bases and J by 6 bases, and 14 bases separated the two germline ends. This CDR3 region has 15 residues. The CDR3 bases are TGTGCCAGCTCACCAAAAGTGGGGGCTGGTCAGCCCCAGCATTTT. Translated, it gives CASSPKVGAGQPQHF.

The V call is TRBV5-5, the J call TRBJ2-1; no definite D call. Germline values: CDR1 SGHKS, CDR2 YYEKEE (reference sequence). The germline V and J ends were trimmed by 1 base and 4 bases, with 12 bases remaining between them. The CDR3 consists of 15 residues. CDR3 in DNA: TGTGCCAGCAGCTTGCGGTACTCCGGGTACAATGAGCAGTTCTTC. Protein sequence: CASSLRYSGYNEQFF.

The rearrangement links TRBV6-5 to TRBJ2-7, with 7 nucleotides matching TRBD1. This CDR3 has 15 amino acids. CDR1 is MNHEY and CDR2 is SVGAGI in the germline V gene. V trimming: 5 bases; J trimming: 2 bases; junction bases outside the gene matches: 9. This chain's CDR3 is CASSPGQTFAYEQYF. CDR3 sequence (DNA): TGTGCCAGCAGTCCGGGACAGACTTTCGCCTACGAGCAGTACTTC.

The chain has TRBV18 and TRBJ2-3, with 7 bases that match TRBD2. Germline V gene sequence: CDR1 KGHSH, CDR2 LQKENI. This CDR3 has 14 amino acids. Germline trimming cut 3 bases from V and 2 bases from J; bases unmatched to any gene: 2. The CDR3 region is CASSPGGNTDTQYF. The CDR3 DNA is TGTGCCAGCTCACCGGGAGGGAACACAGATACGCAGTATTTT.

V usage is TRBV29-1 and J usage is TRBJ2-1; perhaps TRBD2 as D (7 bases). The CDR3 sequence is 16 residues long. Germline V gene lookup returns CDR1 SQVTM and CDR2 ANQGSEA. V lost 0 bases and J 9 bases, leaving 21 bases between the germline ends. The CDR3, as DNA: TGCAGCGTTGAAGATTACCCGGGGAGGGGGGGTAGTGAGCAGTTCTTC. Protein product: CSVEDYPGRGGSEQFF.

This chain uses TRBV19 with TRBJ2-7; 7 bases map to TRBD2. Looked up from germline, CDR1 is LNHDA and CDR2 is SQIVND (reference sequence). V lost 6 bases and J lost 0; bases outside the gene matches: 5. This CDR3 comprises 14 residues. The CDR3 spells CASSRAGLSYEQYF. The CDR3 DNA reads TGTGCCAGTAGCCGAGCGGGGCTCTCCTACGAGCAGTACTTC.

The chain is built from TRBV10-3 and TRBJ1-6; 7 bases are a match to TRBD1. The germline V gene encodes CDR1 ENHRY and CDR2 SYGVKD. Unmatched junction bases numbered 3, after V lost 10 bases and J lost 0 bases. CDR3 length equals 14 residues. CDR3 sequence: CANRDSSYNSPLHF. The DNA for the CDR3 is TGTGCCAACCGGGACAGCTCCTATAATTCACCCCTCCACTTT.

The chain uses TRBV7-2 and TRBJ2-7, with a possible D match to TRBD2 (5 bases). The CDR3 covers 15 residues. The V gene's germline CDR1 is SGHTA and CDR2 FQGNSA. V was trimmed by 1 base and J by 2 bases, leaving 12 bases between them. CDR3 residues: CASSLVSGSAYEQYF. The CDR3 coding sequence is TGTGCCAGCAGCTTAGTTTCGGGTAGCGCCTACGAGCAGTACTTC.

The CDR3: CASSLAVGSEGEQFF. The CDR3 coding sequence is TGCGCCAGCAGCTTGGCCGTGGGGAGTGAAGGTGAGCAGTTCTTC. The chain joins TRBV5-1 to TRBJ2-1; D perhaps matches TRBD2 (5 bases). Germline V gives CDR1 SGHRS, CDR2 YFSETQ. This CDR3 has 15 residues. V was pared by 0 bases and J by 9 bases, with 16 bases between.

V usage is TRBV19 and J usage is TRBJ1-1, with TRBD1 matching over 10 bases. The germline gives CDR1 LNHDA, CDR2 SQIVND (reference sequence). The CDR3 is made up of 13 amino acids. V dropped 9 bases and J dropped 3; count of bases not matched to a gene: 4. The CDR3: CARPGQGYTEAFF. CDR3 nucleotide sequence: TGTGCCAGACCGGGACAGGGGTACACTGAAGCTTTCTTT.

The chain employs TRBV2 and TRBJ2-7; TRBD1 matches at 10 bases. The CDR3 runs to 16 residues. V lost 6 bases to trimming and J lost 1 base; unmatched junction nucleotides: 9. Looked up from germline, CDR1 is SNHLY and CDR2 is FYNNEI. For the CDR3, the DNA is TGTGCCAGCAGACTACCGGGACAGGGGATTTCCTACGAGCAGTACTTC. Its translation is CASRLPGQGISYEQYF.